Listed here are 29 T cell receptor beta chains from one sample, sequenced in a study of blood T cell repertoires in COVID-19. Only in-frame clones appear in the TCRdb table, and some are missing; sequencing was by immunoSEQ multiplex PCR. The sample includes more than 150,000 clones, 75% to 85% of them seen just once. Sample: peripheral blood. The source is a woman between 45 and 60 years old with acute or convalescent COVID-19.

Written as DNA, the CDR3 is TGTGCCAGCTTGAGTCTTTTGAACACTGAAGCTTTCTTT. Its translation is CASLSLLNTEAFF. The chain joins TRBV6-5 to TRBJ1-1; D is ambiguous. Germline CDR1 is MNHEY and CDR2 is SVGAGI. The CDR3 has 13 residues. V lost 8 bases and J 0 bases, leaving 10 bases between the germline ends.

The chain joins TRBV6-5 to TRBJ1-6; no definite D call. From germline, CDR1 is MNHEY and CDR2 SVGAGI. V shed 4 bases and J shed 7 bases, with 8 bases lying between them. This CDR3 has 13 residues. CDR3 residues: CASSSAGNSPLHF. DNA for the CDR3: TGTGCCAGCAGTTCGGCGGGGAATTCACCCCTCCACTTT.

The CDR3 coding sequence is TGTGCCAGCAGTTTCCCGGGGGTGGCGGGCACTGAAGCTTTCTTT. Protein product: CASSFPGVAGTEAFF. V is TRBV27 and J is TRBJ1-1; weak D call: TRBD1 (5 bases). This CDR3 has 15 amino acids. Trimming pared 3 bases from V and 4 bases from J, leaving 15 bases between. Germline CDR1 and CDR2: MNHEY and SMNVEV (reference sequence).

The J gene is TRBJ2-5, the V gene TRBV7-2; TRBD1 agrees at 9 bases. V gave up 1 base and J gave up 7 bases; unmatched junction bases: 7. Germline CDR1 reads SGHTA; CDR2 reads FQGNSA. The CDR3 extends over 15 amino acids. The CDR3 protein is CASSLGGTGKRTQYF. The CDR3 DNA reads as TGTGCCAGCAGCTTAGGGGGGACAGGGAAGAGGACCCAGTACTTC.

The genes are TRBV21-1 and TRBJ2-7; the table's D gene call, TRBD1, was not cross checked with the DNA. TRBV21-1 is shown as a pseudogene. The CDR3 runs 14 residues. The CDR3 spells CASSKGQVFHEQYF. The CDR3 DNA reads as TGTGCCAGCAGCAAGGGACAGGTTTTCCACGAGCAGTACTTC.

The V gene is TRBV5-5, the J gene TRBJ2-2, with D maybe TRBD1 (5 bases). Germline V CDR1 and CDR2: SGHKS, YYEKEE (reference sequence). The CDR3 runs to 14 residues. The V and J ends lost 1 base and 6 bases respectively, with 10 bases between them. CDR3 sequence: CASSLSSGPGELFF. CDR3 in DNA: TGTGCCAGCAGCTTGTCCTCAGGGCCCGGGGAGCTGTTTTTT.

This clone was recorded a few times. The rearrangement uses TRBV5-6 and TRBJ1-2; 12 nucleotides line up with TRBD1. In germline, CDR1 is SGHDT, CDR2 YYEEEE. The CDR3 extends over 15 amino acids. V lost 0 bases to trimming and J lost 8 bases; unmatched junction nucleotides: 5. CDR3 DNA sequence: TGTGCCAGCAGCTTGGGGGGACAGGGGGCGCCCGGCTACACCTTC. Protein: CASSLGGQGAPGYTF.

This clone was detected a few times. The chain couples TRBV5-4 to TRBJ2-5, with 11 bases identical to TRBD2. CDR3 length: 16 amino acids. Trimming took 4 bases from V and 1 from J; bases not matched to a gene: 6. Germline-derived CDR1 and CDR2 are SGHNT and YYREEE (reference sequence). This CDR3 reads CASSRGTSGIQETQYF. The CDR3 DNA sequence: TGTGCCAGCAGCCGGGGGACTAGCGGTATCCAAGAGACCCAGTACTTC.

Only one count was recorded for this clone. The chain couples TRBV2 to TRBJ1-6, with D uncertain. The CDR3 has 13 amino acids. Germline assignment: CDR1 SNHLY and CDR2 FYNNEI. Trimming removed 8 bases from V and 10 bases from J, with 15 bases in between. The CDR3 DNA reads TGTGCCAGCTGCGGCGAGGGAGACTCACCCCTCCACTTT. Translating gives CASCGEGDSPLHF.

The chain has TRBV14 and TRBJ2-3; 7 bases map to TRBD2. This CDR3 contains 16 residues. J gave up 2 bases and V 4 bases, and 9 bases lay outside the gene matches. CDR1 and CDR2 (germline): SGHDN, FVKESK. The CDR3 region is CASSLNLAEITDTQYF. The DNA for the CDR3 is TGTGCCAGCAGCCTAAATCTAGCGGAAATCACAGATACGCAGTATTTT. The full variable domain, rest sourced from reference TRBV14 and TRBJ2-3, is EAGVTQFPSHSVIEKGQTVTLRCDPISGHDNLYWYRRVMGKEIKFLLHFVKESKQDESGMPNNRFLAERTGGTYSTLKVQPAELEDSGVYFCASSLNLAEITDTQYFGPGTRLTVL.

The chain combines TRBV4-2 with TRBJ1-1; 7 bases fit TRBD1. This CDR3 comprises 14 residues. Germline CDR1 reads LGHNA; CDR2 reads YNFKEQ. Trimming at V came to 1 base and at J to 1 base, leaving 0 bases not matched to a gene. The DNA for the CDR3 is TGTGCCAGCAGCCAAGGGGACAGGAACACTGAAGCTTTCTTT. This gives the protein CASSQGDRNTEAFF.

The chain employs TRBV6-5 and TRBJ2-3, with TRBD2 as a possible D gene (7 bases). Germline CDR1 reads MNHEY; CDR2 reads SVGAGI. This CDR3 is 14 amino acids long. Trimming took 8 bases from V and 6 from J, leaving 18 bases between them. CDR3 bases: TGTGCCAGCGAGAGGGGGGGGCAGCAGGATACGCAGTATTTT. Encoded protein: CASERGGQQDTQYF.

V usage is TRBV6-5 and J usage is TRBJ2-1; the match to TRBD1 covers 9 bases. Looked up from germline, CDR1 is MNHEY and CDR2 is SVGAGI. J gave up 6 bases and V 8 bases, and 5 bases lay outside the gene matches. This CDR3 region has 13 residues. The CDR3 bases are TGTGCCAGCCGATGGACAGGGGTCAATGAGCAGTTCTTC. Translated, it gives CASRWTGVNEQFF.

The chain is built from TRBV5-8 and TRBJ1-1; D perhaps matches TRBD1 (5 bases). The V gene lost 6 bases and the J gene lost 4 bases, with 13 bases spanning the gap. Looked up from germline, CDR1 is SGHTS and CDR2 is YDEGEE. The CDR3 loop spans 13 amino acids. The chain's CDR3 is CASNHRPLTEAFF. CDR3 in DNA: TGTGCCAGCAACCACAGGCCTCTCACTGAAGCTTTCTTT. Filled out from reference TRBV5-8 and TRBJ1-1, the complete variable domain reads EAGVTQSPTHLIKTRGQQATLRCSPISGHTSVYWYQQALGLGLQFLLWYDEGEERNRGNFPPRFSGRQFPNYSSELNVNALELEDSALYLCASNHRPLTEAFFGQGTRLTVV.

V usage is TRBV7-2 and J usage is TRBJ2-2, with D unresolved. The CDR3 is made up of 13 amino acids. Looked up from germline, CDR1 is SGHTA and CDR2 is FQGNSA. V was cut by 1 base and J by 7 bases, with 7 bases left in between. The CDR3 nucleotides are TGTGCCAGCAGCTTAGTATGGAGCGGGGAGCTGTTTTTT. Its protein product is CASSLVWSGELFF.

The V call is TRBV20-1, the J call TRBJ1-3; D unclear. Germline CDR1 and CDR2: DFQATT and SNEGSKA (reference sequence). The V end was cut by 6 bases, the J end by 7 bases, with 10 bases between. The CDR3 extends over 11 amino acids. CDR3 sequence reads: CSAHAGNTIYF. CDR3 nucleotide sequence: TGCAGTGCCCACGCGGGGAACACCATATATTTT.

This clone was observed a single time. The gene calls are TRBV28 and TRBJ1-1; possible D gene TRBD1, 6 bases. CDR3 length: 16 amino acids. V lost 4 bases to trimming and J lost 2 bases, with 17 bases between them. The germline V gene has CDR1 MDHEN and CDR2 SYDVKM. CDR3 amino acids: CASSYVFGQTNTEAFF. CDR3 coding DNA: TGTGCCAGCAGTTATGTGTTCGGACAGACTAACACTGAAGCTTTCTTT.

The chain uses TRBV5-8 and TRBJ2-7; a weak D match, TRBD1 (6 bases). With 5 bases removed from V and 6 bases from J, the gap between germline ends came to 21 bases. This CDR3 region has 15 residues. From germline, CDR1 is SGHTS and CDR2 YDEGEE. CDR3 residues: CASSPPGGQDREQYF. CDR3 coding DNA: TGTGCCAGCAGTCCCCCTGGGGGCCAGGACCGCGAGCAGTACTTC.

The chain uses TRBV10-1 and TRBJ1-5; perhaps TRBD1 as D (5 bases). This CDR3 is 14 amino acids long. V dropped 3 bases and J dropped 5 bases, with 11 bases sitting between them. Germline V gene sequence: CDR1 WNHNN, CDR2 SYGVQD (reference sequence). CDR3: CASSDWGRDQPQHF. CDR3 DNA: TGCGCCAGCAGTGATTGGGGCCGAGATCAGCCCCAGCATTTT.

V gene TRBV5-4 combines with J gene TRBJ2-5, with 10 nucleotides matching TRBD1. Germline CDR1 SGHNT, CDR2 YYREEE (reference sequence). The CDR3 has 16 amino acids. With 6 bases clipped from V and 7 bases from J, the junction kept 15 bases outside the gene matches. The DNA for the CDR3 is TGTGCCAGCACCCCAGACAGGGGGCTGATTAAGATGACCCAGTACTTC. This translates into CASTPDRGLIKMTQYF.

This clone has just one count. CDR3 loop: CSASTFGLASSEQYF. The CDR3 bases are TGCAGTGCTAGTACTTTCGGACTAGCTTCAAGCGAGCAGTACTTC. This sequence joins TRBV20-1 and TRBJ2-7; TRBD2 aligns across 8 bases. Germline V gene data show CDR1 as DFQATT and CDR2 as SNEGSKA (reference sequence). V shed 3 bases and J 6 bases; nucleotides not matched to a gene: 13. CDR3 size: 15 residues.

This chain connects TRBV5-1 to TRBJ2-5, with 14 bases fitting TRBD2. Trimming at V came to 0 bases and at J to 5 bases, leaving 6 bases not matched to a gene. CDR3 length: 17 residues. Germline V CDR1 and CDR2: SGHRS, YFSETQ. As DNA, the CDR3 is TGCGCCAGCAGCTTGGGACTAGCGGGAGGGGTAGGTGAGACCCAGTACTTC. As protein: CASSLGLAGGVGETQYF.

The V call is TRBV6-2 or TRBV6-3, the J call TRBJ1-2, with D tentatively TRBD1 (5 bases). From germline, CDR1 is MNHEY and CDR2 SVGEGT. The CDR3 covers 13 residues. V lost 6 bases and J 5 bases, leaving 13 bases between the germline ends. The CDR3 coding sequence is TGTGCCAGCAGCCGCGACAGTCGTTATGGCTACACCTTC. Encoded protein: CASSRDSRYGYTF.

This clone appeared a single time. The J gene is TRBJ2-1, the V gene TRBV2, with 11 bases aligning to TRBD2. From germline, CDR1 is SNHLY and CDR2 FYNNEI. Trimming took 8 bases from V and 5 from J; bases not matched to a gene: 2. The CDR3 sequence is 13 residues long. The CDR3 DNA reads as TGTGCCAGCCGACTAGCGGGGAACAATGAGCAGTTCTTC. It encodes CASRLAGNNEQFF.

There are a few counts of this clone. The rearrangement joins TRBV28 to TRBJ1-1; no definite D call. The germline CDR1 and CDR2 sequences are MDHEN and SYDVKM. There are 13 residues in the CDR3. Trimming took 2 bases from V and 10 from J, leaving 14 bases between them. Written as DNA, the CDR3 is TGTGCCAGCAGTTTACGGGGTTTTCCGTTAGCTTTCTTT. As protein: CASSLRGFPLAFF.

The chain has TRBV6-5 and TRBJ2-3; possibly TRBD2 for D (5 bases). This CDR3 is 13 amino acids long. The V gene's germline CDR1 is MNHEY and CDR2 SVGAGI. Trimming left V 11 bases short and J 7 bases short, with 19 bases between. The CDR3 sequence: CAGKFTGGYTQYF. The DNA for the CDR3 is TGTGCCGGCAAGTTCACCGGCGGGTATACGCAGTATTTT.

The rearrangement links TRBV5-4 to TRBJ1-1, with TRBD1 identical over 9 bases. The CDR3 runs 13 residues. The J segment lost 1 base and the V segment lost 9 bases, leaving 4 bases of the junction unmatched. Germline V gives CDR1 SGHNT, CDR2 YYREEE (reference sequence). CDR3 bases: TGTGCCACCCTGGACAGGGGGAACACTGAAGCTTTCTTT. Translating gives CATLDRGNTEAFF.

The chain joins TRBV9 to TRBJ2-5; 11 bases are a match to TRBD2. The J segment lost 5 bases and the V segment lost 3 bases, leaving 6 bases of the junction unmatched. The CDR3 covers 15 residues. Germline V gives CDR1 SGDLS, CDR2 YYNGEE. The CDR3 loop reads CASSASSGRDETQYF. The DNA for the CDR3 is TGTGCCAGCAGCGCCAGTAGCGGGAGGGATGAGACCCAGTACTTC.

The chain couples TRBV6-5 to TRBJ2-5; 8 bases match TRBD2. With 8 bases clipped from V and 5 bases from J, the junction kept 10 bases outside the gene matches. Germline CDR1 reads MNHEY; CDR2 reads SVGAGI. The CDR3 is 14 residues long. The CDR3 coding sequence is TGTGCCAGCCGCGGTTACGCTAGCGGGGAGACCCAGTACTTC. Its translation: CASRGYASGETQYF.